Included here is one T cell receptor beta chain sequence, with context. What it binds is not known. The germline gene is not matched at one end of the junction; a read error may be the cause. This specimen belongs to a study of T cell responses to AZD1222 COVID-19 vaccine. Study conclusions and caveats: Among AZD1222 vaccinees, only 5 or 6 were seropositive at baseline. Two AZD1222 doses significantly raised spike-specific TCR breadth and depth over controls. Mostly white British, mostly female donors; authors suggested clonal diversity may be underestimated.

This table comes from immunoSEQ multiplex PCR, and its TCRdb copy is limited to in-frame clones, with some not included. The sample carries 140,000 to 150,000 clones, around nine tenths recorded once. Per the germline V gene, CDR1 is SNHLY and CDR2 is FYNNEI. The CDR3 has 11 residues. This clonotype was sampled from an adult in good health. Sequenced material: peripheral blood, taken on day 0 of AZD1222 vaccination. The chain recombines TRBV2 with TRBJ2-1; D is ambiguous. This CDR3 is CASSEARKSIF. In DNA, the CDR3 is TGTGCCAGCAGTGAAGCTCGAAAATCGATCTTC.